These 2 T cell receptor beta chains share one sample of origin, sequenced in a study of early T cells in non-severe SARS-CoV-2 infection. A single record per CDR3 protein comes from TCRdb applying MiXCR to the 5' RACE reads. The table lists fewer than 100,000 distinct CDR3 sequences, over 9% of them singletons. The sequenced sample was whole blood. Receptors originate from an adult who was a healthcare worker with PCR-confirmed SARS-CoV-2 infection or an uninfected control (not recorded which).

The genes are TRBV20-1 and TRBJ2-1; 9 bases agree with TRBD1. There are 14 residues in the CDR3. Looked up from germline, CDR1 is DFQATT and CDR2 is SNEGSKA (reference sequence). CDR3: CSATGDRVYNEQFF. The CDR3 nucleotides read TGCAGCGCGACTGGGGACAGGGTCTACAATGAGCAGTTCTTC.

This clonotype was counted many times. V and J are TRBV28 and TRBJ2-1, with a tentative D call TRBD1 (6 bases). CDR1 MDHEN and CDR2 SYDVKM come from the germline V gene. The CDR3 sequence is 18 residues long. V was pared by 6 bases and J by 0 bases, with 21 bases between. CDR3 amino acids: CASRAIMGQGSSYNEQFF. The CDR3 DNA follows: TGTGCCAGCAGAGCTATTATGGGCCAGGGGAGCTCCTACAATGAGCAGTTCTTC. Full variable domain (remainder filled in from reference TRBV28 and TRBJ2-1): DVKVTQSSRYLVKRTGEKVFLECVQDMDHENMFWYRQDPGLGLRLIYFSYDVKMKEKGDIPEGYSVSREKKERFSLILESASTNQTSMYLCASRAIMGQGSSYNEQFFGPGTRLTVL.